This T cell receptor beta chain was identified during a study of CD8 T cells in Susac syndrome. With random hexamers, reverse transcription was performed on roughly 0.45 to 1 ug of RNA. TCRdb re-called the immunoSEQ multiplex PCR reads with MiXCR, one entry per CDR3 protein. Found here are 400,000 to 550,000 distinct CDR3 sequences, around 83% of them singletons; the top ten hold under 0.15%. The CDR3 length is 14 residues. V was clipped by 4 bases and J by 0 bases, with 11 bases between them. CDR1 and CDR2 from the germline V gene are SGHRS and YFSETQ. The J gene is TRBJ2-7, the V gene TRBV5-1; a weak D match, TRBD2 (6 bases). Sequencing used CD8+ T cells from PBMCs. The receptor comes from a human donor with multiple sclerosis. The CDR3 DNA reads as TGCGCCAGCAGCCTGGGACTCTACTCCTACGAGCAGTACTTC. It specifies CASSLGLYSYEQYF.